Detailed here is one TCR beta chain. What it binds is unknown. Germline CDR1 is SNHLY and CDR2 is FYNNEI. This CDR3 comprises 15 residues. The junction had 8 bases not matched to a gene; V was cut back by 3 bases and J by 6 bases. The sample originates from a study of tumor-infiltrating lymphocytes in localized non-small cell lung cancer. In the study overall: Tumor tissue and non-adjacent uninvolved lung came from each patient. Study observations and caveats: Immunotypes IM1 and IM2 had similar TCR-derived T-cell fractions. Each assay used a separate piece of the same tissue. Tumor T-cell fraction from TCR sequencing was not associated with recurrence-free survival (p = 0.61).

The repertoire was sequenced with immunoSEQ multiplex PCR; TCRdb's copy has only in-frame clones and lacks some. The profile shows 21,000 or so clones, 80% of them singletons. The chain couples TRBV2 to TRBJ1-5; 7 bases line up with TRBD1. The sequencing sample was made of lung tumor tissue. The source is a human donor with non-small cell lung cancer. CDR3 sequence reads: CASSETGMVGQPQHF. The DNA for the CDR3 is TGTGCCAGCAGTGAGACAGGGATGGTGGGTCAGCCCCAGCATTTT.